These 17 T cell receptor beta chains came from one sample sequenced in a study of early T cells in non-severe SARS-CoV-2 infection (dated by TCRdb to about 2021). Libraries were made using 5' RACE. TCRdb names NextSeq 500 as the instrument used. TCRdb reanalyzed the raw reads on its own, using fastp at Q25 for trimming and MiXCR for clone calling, and kept in-frame beta chains. Each entry is one CDR3 protein sequence, shown with its most common DNA and genes. For this sample the table gives 55,000 to 80,000 distinct CDR3 sequences, of which about 10% were detected only once. Clones ranked in the top ten supply around 6% of the sample. The sample consisted of whole blood, taken at baseline. These receptor sequences come from an adult who was a healthcare worker with PCR-confirmed SARS-CoV-2 infection or an uninfected control (not recorded which).

This clonotype came up many times. The chain recombines TRBV18 with TRBJ1-4, with D hard to call. V shed 2 bases and J shed 5 bases, with 12 bases lying between them. Per the germline V gene, CDR1 is KGHSH and CDR2 is LQKENI. This CDR3 region has 15 residues. The CDR3 DNA is TGTGCCAGCTCACCAATGCAGCCACAAAATGAAAAACTGTTTTTT. As protein: CASSPMQPQNEKLFF.

The rearrangement links TRBV6-1 to TRBJ2-5, with 12 nucleotides matching TRBD2. With 1 base clipped from V and 4 bases from J, the junction kept 7 bases outside the gene matches. This CDR3 spans 17 amino acids. Germline V gene sequence: CDR1 MNHNS, CDR2 SASEGT. Written as DNA, the CDR3 is TGTGCCAGCAGTGAAGGGCTAGCGGGAGGGCCTGGAGAGACCCAGTACTTC. Its translation: CASSEGLAGGPGETQYF.

This clonotype was counted ten times or more. In DNA, the CDR3 is TGTGCCAGCAGCTTCGGAGAATACGATGAGCAGTTCTTC. It yields the protein CASSFGEYDEQFF. The chain links TRBV7-6 to TRBJ2-1; D gene ambiguous. CDR3 length: 13 residues. Trimming removed 3 bases at V and 8 bases at J, with 11 bases between. The germline gives CDR1 SGHVS, CDR2 FNYEAQ.

This clonotype showed up just a few times. The chain uses TRBV21-1 and TRBJ2-7. TRBV21-1 represents a pseudogene. This CDR3 is 11 amino acids long. CDR3: CASFTLNEQYF. CDR3 DNA: TGTGCCAGCTTCACTCTAAACGAGCAGTACTTC.

DNA for the CDR3: TGCAGTGCCCGCCCAGGGGATTCACCCCTCCACTTT. Amino acid sequence: CSARPGDSPLHF. The J gene is TRBJ1-6, the V gene TRBV20-1; possible D gene TRBD1, 6 bases. Germline CDR1 and CDR2: DFQATT and SNEGSKA (reference sequence). Trimming removed 6 bases from V and 8 bases from J, with 11 bases in between. The CDR3 extends over 12 amino acids.

The gene calls are TRBV11-2 and TRBJ1-2; tentatively, D is TRBD1 (5 bases). CDR3 length equals 16 residues. Between the trimmed V and J ends, which lost 4 bases and 2 bases, there was a span of 17 bases. Germline V CDR1 and CDR2: SGHAT, FQNNGV. This CDR3 is CASSSDAGTGNYGYTF. The CDR3 nucleotides read TGTGCCAGCAGCTCCGACGCCGGGACGGGAAACTATGGCTACACCTTC. Combining the CDR3 with reference TRBV11-2 and TRBJ1-2 gives the whole variable domain EAGVAQSPRYKIIEKRQSVAFWCNPISGHATLYWYQQILGQGPKLLIQFQNNGVVDDSQLPKDRFSAERLKGVDSTLKIQPAKLEDSAVYLCASSSDAGTGNYGYTFGSGTRLTVV.

V is TRBV7-2 and J is TRBJ2-1, with unresolved D. This CDR3 comprises 17 residues. Deletions cut 1 base from V and 2 bases from J, with 15 bases between. Germline CDR1 and CDR2: SGHTA and FQGNSA. CDR3 sequence: CASSLEIGGSTYNEQFF. The CDR3 bases are TGTGCCAGCAGCTTAGAGATCGGCGGCAGTACCTACAATGAGCAGTTCTTC.

In this sample, this clonotype turned up a few times. V gene TRBV3-1 combines with J gene TRBJ2-1; TRBD2 matches 9 bases. Germline lookup yields CDR1 LGHDT and CDR2 YNNKEL (reference sequence). V lost 2 bases, J lost 5 bases, and 1 base stayed unmatched. This CDR3 comprises 14 residues. The CDR3 coding sequence is TGTGCCAGCAGCCAACTAGCGGGGAACAATGAGCAGTTCTTC. Its translation is CASSQLAGNNEQFF.

The genes are TRBV25-1 and TRBJ2-7, with D perhaps matching TRBD2 (5 bases). V was clipped by 10 bases and J by 2 bases, with 15 bases between them. The germline CDR1 and CDR2 sequences are MGHDK and SYGVNS. This CDR3 has 13 residues. CDR3 sequence reads: CATVGSGTYEQYF. In DNA form, the CDR3 reads TGTGCCACCGTTGGGAGTGGCACCTACGAGCAGTACTTC.

The DNA for the CDR3 is TGTGCCAGCAGCCGTTCTAGCGGAAACACCGGGGAGCTGTTTTTT. Protein: CASSRSSGNTGELFF. The V and J genes are TRBV14 and TRBJ2-2; TRBD2 matches at 7 bases. V lost 4 bases, J lost 2 bases, and 4 bases stayed unmatched. The length of the CDR3 is 15 residues. The germline V gene has CDR1 SGHDN and CDR2 FVKESK.

This chain connects TRBV7-9 to TRBJ2-1; 10 nucleotides line up with TRBD2. V was clipped by 1 base and J by 5 bases; unmatched bases: 8. Germline lookup yields CDR1 SEHNR and CDR2 FQNEAQ (reference sequence). This CDR3 contains 17 residues. CDR3 loop: CASSLGASGSLDNEQFF. As DNA, the CDR3 is TGTGCCAGCAGCTTAGGGGCTAGCGGGAGTCTAGACAATGAGCAGTTCTTC.

This clonotype was counted between two and nine times. This chain links TRBV4-3 with TRBJ2-7; TRBD2 is a possible D gene (5 bases). The CDR3 consists of 14 residues. Trimming removed 4 bases at V and 1 base at J, with 11 bases between. CDR1 and CDR2 from the germline V gene are LGHNA and YSLEER. CDR3 coding DNA: TGCGCCAGCAGCCGGAGACGGGGTTCCTACGAGCAGTACTTC. It yields the protein CASSRRRGSYEQYF.

The V call is TRBV4-2, the J call TRBJ2-1; 11 bases match TRBD2. The CDR3 totals 14 residues. V shed 0 bases and J 9 bases; nucleotides not matched to a gene: 1. In germline, CDR1 is LGHNA, CDR2 YNFKEQ. CDR3 amino acids: CASSQELAGAEQFF. The CDR3 DNA is TGTGCCAGCAGCCAAGAACTAGCGGGAGCTGAGCAGTTCTTC.

This clonotype was seen ten or more times. This chain links TRBV20-1 with TRBJ2-5; no definite D call. Germline V gives CDR1 DFQATT, CDR2 SNEGSKA (reference sequence). The CDR3 loop spans 12 amino acids. V gave up 6 bases and J gave up 9 bases, with 17 bases separating them. The DNA of the CDR3 is TGCAGTGCCCGCTTGCTCAAAAACTCCCAGTACTTC. The encoded protein is CSARLLKNSQYF.

The J gene is TRBJ2-3, the V gene TRBV19, with TRBD1 matching 8 bases. Germline V gene lookup returns CDR1 LNHDA and CDR2 SQIVND (reference sequence). The CDR3 has 15 amino acids. J gave up 2 bases and V 5 bases, and 6 bases lay outside the gene matches. The CDR3 sequence: CASSVGQGNTDTQYF. CDR3 coding DNA: TGTGCCAGTAGTGTCGGACAGGGCAACACAGATACGCAGTATTTT.

The chain joins TRBV9 to TRBJ2-3; tentatively, D is TRBD2 (6 bases). From germline, CDR1 is SGDLS and CDR2 YYNGEE. The CDR3 runs to 13 residues. With 4 bases removed from V and 8 bases from J, the gap between germline ends came to 14 bases. CDR3 DNA sequence: TGTGCCAGCAGCTTCCAGCTGGGGGGTACGCAGTATTTT. This encodes CASSFQLGGTQYF. Full variable domain (rest looked up from reference TRBV9 and TRBJ2-3): DSGVTQTPKHLITATGQRVTLRCSPRSGDLSVYWYQQSLDQGLQFLIQYYNGEERAKGNILERFSAQQFPDLHSELNLSSLELGDSALYFCASSFQLGGTQYFGPGTRLTVL.

This clonotype was recorded at least ten times. This rearrangement joins TRBV7-6 to TRBJ2-7, with D hard to call. Trimming cost V 2 bases and J 6 bases, with 8 bases left between them. CDR1 and CDR2 from the germline V gene are SGHVS and FNYEAQ. CDR3 length equals 12 residues. The CDR3 nucleotides are TGTGCCAGCAGCTTAATCCTAGGCGAGCAGTACTTC. It yields the protein CASSLILGEQYF.